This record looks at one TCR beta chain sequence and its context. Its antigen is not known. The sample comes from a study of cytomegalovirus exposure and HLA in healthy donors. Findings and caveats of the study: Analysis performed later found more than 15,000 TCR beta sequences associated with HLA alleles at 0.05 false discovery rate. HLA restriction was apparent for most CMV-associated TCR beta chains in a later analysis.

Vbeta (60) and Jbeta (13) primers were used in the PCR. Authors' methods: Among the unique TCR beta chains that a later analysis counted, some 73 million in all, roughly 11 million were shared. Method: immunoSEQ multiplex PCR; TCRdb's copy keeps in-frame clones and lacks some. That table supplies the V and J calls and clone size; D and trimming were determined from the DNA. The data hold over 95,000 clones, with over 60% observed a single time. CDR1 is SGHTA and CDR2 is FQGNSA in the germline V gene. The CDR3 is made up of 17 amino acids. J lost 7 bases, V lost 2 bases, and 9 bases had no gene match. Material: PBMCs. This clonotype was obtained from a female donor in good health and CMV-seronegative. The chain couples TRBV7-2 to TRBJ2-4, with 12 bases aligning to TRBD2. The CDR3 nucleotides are TGTGCCAGCAGCTTACTTGGACTAGCGGGGCTCGGGAACATTCAGTACTTC. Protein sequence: CASSLLGLAGLGNIQYF.